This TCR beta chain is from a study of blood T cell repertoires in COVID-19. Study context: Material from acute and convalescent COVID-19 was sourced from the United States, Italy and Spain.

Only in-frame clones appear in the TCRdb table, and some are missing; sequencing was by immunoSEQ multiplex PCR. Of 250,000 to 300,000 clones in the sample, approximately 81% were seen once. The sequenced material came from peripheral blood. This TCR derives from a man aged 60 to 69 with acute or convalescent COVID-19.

In nucleotides, the CDR3 is TGTGCCAGCAGCCAAGGAGGCGGCGGGGGGCAGACCCAGTACTTC. Translated, it gives CASSQGGGGGQTQYF. The V and J genes are TRBV3-1 (or the pseudogene TRBV3-2) and TRBJ2-5, with TRBD2 identical over 8 bases. The germline V gene has CDR1 LGHDT and CDR2 YNNKEL (reference sequence). The CDR3 covers 15 residues. The V and J ends lost 1 base and 6 bases, in that order; junction bases with no gene match: 7.